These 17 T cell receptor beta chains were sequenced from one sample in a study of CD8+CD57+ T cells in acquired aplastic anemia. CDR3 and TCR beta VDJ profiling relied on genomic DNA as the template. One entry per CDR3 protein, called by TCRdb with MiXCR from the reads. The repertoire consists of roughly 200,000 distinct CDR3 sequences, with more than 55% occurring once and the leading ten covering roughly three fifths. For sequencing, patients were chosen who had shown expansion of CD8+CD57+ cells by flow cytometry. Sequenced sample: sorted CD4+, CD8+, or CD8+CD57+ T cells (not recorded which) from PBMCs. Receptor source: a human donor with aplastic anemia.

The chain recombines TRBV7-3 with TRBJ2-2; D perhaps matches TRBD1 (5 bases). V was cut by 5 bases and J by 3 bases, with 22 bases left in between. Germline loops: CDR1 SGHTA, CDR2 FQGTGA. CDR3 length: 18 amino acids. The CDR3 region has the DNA TGTGCCAGCAGCCCCCAGGGTAGTCGCCGCCTGCACACCGGGGAGCTGTTTTTT. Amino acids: CASSPQGSRRLHTGELFF.

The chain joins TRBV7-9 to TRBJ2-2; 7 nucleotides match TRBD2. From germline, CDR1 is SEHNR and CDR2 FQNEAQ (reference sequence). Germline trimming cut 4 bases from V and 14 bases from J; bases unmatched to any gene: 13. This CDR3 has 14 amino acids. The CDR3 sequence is CASSSGHSGVQLFF. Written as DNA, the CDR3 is TGTGCCAGCAGCTCAGGGCACAGCGGGGTCCAACTGTTTTTT.

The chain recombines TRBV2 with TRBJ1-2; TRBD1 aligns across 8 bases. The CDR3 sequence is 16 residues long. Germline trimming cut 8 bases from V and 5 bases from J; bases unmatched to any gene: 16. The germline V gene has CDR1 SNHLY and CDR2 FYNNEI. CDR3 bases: TGTGCCAGCGGGGGTGGCGGGACAGGAGATTGGTATGGCTACACCTTC. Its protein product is CASGGGGTGDWYGYTF.

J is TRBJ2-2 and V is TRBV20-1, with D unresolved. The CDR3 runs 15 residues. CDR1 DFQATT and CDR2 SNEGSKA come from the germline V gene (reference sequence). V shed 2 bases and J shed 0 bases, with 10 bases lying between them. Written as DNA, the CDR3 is TGCAGTGCTAGAATGGGTGCCGCGAACACCGGGGAGCTGTTTTTT. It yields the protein CSARMGAANTGELFF.

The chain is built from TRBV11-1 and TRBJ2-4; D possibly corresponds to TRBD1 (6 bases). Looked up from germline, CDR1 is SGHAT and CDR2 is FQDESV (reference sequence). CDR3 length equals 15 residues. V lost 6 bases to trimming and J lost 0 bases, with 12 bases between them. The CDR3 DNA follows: TGTGCCAGCAGTGGACAGCTACTAGCCAAAAACATTCAGTACTTC. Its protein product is CASSGQLLAKNIQYF.

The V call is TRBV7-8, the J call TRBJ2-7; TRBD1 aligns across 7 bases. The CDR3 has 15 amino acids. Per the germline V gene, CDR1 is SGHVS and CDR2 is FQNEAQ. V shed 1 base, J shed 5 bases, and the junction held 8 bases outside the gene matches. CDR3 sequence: CASSLVTGSQNEQYF. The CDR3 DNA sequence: TGTGCCAGCAGCTTAGTGACAGGGAGTCAGAACGAGCAGTACTTC.

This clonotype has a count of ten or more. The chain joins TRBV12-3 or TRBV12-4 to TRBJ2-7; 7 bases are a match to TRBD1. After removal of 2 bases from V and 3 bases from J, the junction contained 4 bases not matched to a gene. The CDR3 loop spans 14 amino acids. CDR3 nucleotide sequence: TGTGCCAGCAGTTTACAAGGGGGCGGCTACGAGCAGTACTTC. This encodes CASSLQGGGYEQYF.

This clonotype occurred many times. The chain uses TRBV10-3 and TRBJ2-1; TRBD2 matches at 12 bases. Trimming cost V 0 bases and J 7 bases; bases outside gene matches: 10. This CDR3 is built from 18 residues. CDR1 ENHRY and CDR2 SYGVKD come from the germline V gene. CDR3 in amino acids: CAISESLLAGGDRNEQFF. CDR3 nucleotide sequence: TGTGCCATCAGTGAGTCGTTGCTAGCGGGGGGGGATCGGAATGAGCAGTTCTTC.

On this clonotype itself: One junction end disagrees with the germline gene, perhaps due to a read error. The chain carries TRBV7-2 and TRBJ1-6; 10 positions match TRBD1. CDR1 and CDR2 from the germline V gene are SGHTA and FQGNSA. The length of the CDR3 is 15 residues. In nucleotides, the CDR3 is TGTGCCGGCAGCTCGACAGGGGGCGGTAATTCACCCCTCCACTTT. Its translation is CAGSSTGGGNSPLHF.

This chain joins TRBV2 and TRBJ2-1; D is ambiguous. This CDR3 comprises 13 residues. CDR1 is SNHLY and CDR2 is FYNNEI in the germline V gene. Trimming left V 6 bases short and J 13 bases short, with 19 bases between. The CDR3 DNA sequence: TGTGCCAGCAGGGCCGACACGCTCGGTAATCAGTTCTTC. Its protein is CASRADTLGNQFF. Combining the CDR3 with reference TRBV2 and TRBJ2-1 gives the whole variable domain EPEVTQTPSHQVTQMGQEVILRCVPISNHLYFYWYRQILGQKVEFLVSFYNNEISEKSEIFDDQFSVERPDGSNFTLKIRSTKLEDSAMYFCASRADTLGNQFFGPGTRLTVL.

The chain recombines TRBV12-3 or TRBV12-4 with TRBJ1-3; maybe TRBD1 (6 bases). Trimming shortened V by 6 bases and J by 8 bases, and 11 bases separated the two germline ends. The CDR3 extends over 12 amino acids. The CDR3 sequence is CASSIQGHTIYF. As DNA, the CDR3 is TGTGCCAGCAGCATACAGGGTCACACCATATATTTT.

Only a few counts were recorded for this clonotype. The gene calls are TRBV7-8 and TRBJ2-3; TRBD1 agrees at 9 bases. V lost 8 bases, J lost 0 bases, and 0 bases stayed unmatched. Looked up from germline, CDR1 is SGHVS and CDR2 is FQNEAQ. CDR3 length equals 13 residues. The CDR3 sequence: CASGTGSTDTQYF. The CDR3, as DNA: TGTGCCAGCGGGACAGGGAGCACAGATACGCAGTATTTT.

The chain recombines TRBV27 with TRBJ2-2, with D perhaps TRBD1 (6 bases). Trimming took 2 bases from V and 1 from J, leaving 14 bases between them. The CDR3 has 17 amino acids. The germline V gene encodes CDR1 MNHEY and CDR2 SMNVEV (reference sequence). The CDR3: CASSLQTGTQNTGELFF. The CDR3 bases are TGTGCCAGCAGTTTACAAACCGGGACACAGAACACCGGGGAGCTGTTTTTT.

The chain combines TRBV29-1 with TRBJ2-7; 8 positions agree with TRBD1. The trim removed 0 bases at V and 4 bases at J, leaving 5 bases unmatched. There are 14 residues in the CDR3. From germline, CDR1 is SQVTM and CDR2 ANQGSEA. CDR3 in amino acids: CSVEDRNRGYEQYF. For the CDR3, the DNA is TGCAGCGTTGAAGATCGGAACAGGGGGTACGAGCAGTACTTC.

CDR3 region: CASSWDGGEQFF. The CDR3 DNA sequence: TGTGCCAGCAGTTGGGATGGTGGTGAGCAGTTCTTC. The rearrangement links TRBV12-3 or TRBV12-4 to TRBJ2-1; D call uncertain. V was shortened by 4 bases and J by 9 bases, with 10 bases between the two germline ends. The CDR3 sequence is 12 residues long.

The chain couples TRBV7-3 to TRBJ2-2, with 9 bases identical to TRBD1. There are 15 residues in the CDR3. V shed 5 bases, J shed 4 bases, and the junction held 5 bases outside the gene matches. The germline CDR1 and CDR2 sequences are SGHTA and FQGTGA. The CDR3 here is CASSLQGARTGELFF. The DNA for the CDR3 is TGTGCCAGCAGCCTACAGGGGGCGCGCACCGGGGAGCTGTTTTTT.

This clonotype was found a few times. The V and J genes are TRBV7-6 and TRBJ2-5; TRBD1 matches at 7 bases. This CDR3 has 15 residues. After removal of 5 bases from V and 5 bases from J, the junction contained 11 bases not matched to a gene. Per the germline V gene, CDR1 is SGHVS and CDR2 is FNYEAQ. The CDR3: CASSPDRDVRETQYF. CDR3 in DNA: TGTGCCAGCAGCCCTGACAGGGATGTTAGGGAGACCCAGTACTTC.